This TCR beta chain derives from a study of OX40 agonist ivuxolimab in advanced cancers. In the study overall: Among those enrolled, mean age was about 62 years (range about 20 to 79) and 75% to 90% were male.

This table comes from immunoSEQ multiplex PCR, and its TCRdb copy is limited to in-frame clones, with some not included. In the table there are around 56,000 clones, approximately 80% of which are singletons. In the case of this clone: Its matching antigen is unknown.

Germline V gene data show CDR1 as KGHSH and CDR2 as LQKENI. This CDR3 spans 16 amino acids. The J segment lost 3 bases and the V segment lost 5 bases, leaving 12 bases of the junction unmatched. Study findings and constraints: Low normalized T-cell clonal expansion also characterized some of the nonresponders.

The TCR originated in an adult with an advanced solid tumor such as melanoma, head and neck, liver or kidney cancer. Material: CD4+ or CD8+ T cells sorted from blood, obtained in a trial of the OX40 agonist ivuxolimab. The chain links TRBV18 to TRBJ2-5, with TRBD1 matching 7 bases. CDR3 region: CASSLGGARTKETQYF. The DNA of the CDR3 is TGTGCCAGCTCATTAGGGGGCGCACGGACAAAAGAGACCCAGTACTTC.